These 24 T cell receptor beta chains share one sample of origin, sequenced in a study of T cell repertoires in cytomegalovirus infection. In TCRdb, the reads were re-called with MiXCR into one record per CDR3 protein. The sample includes 800,000 to 950,000 distinct CDR3 sequences, approximately 32% of them seen just once. These receptors have no known antigen. Sequenced material: cultured CD8+ T cells from PBMCs, taken from culture after CMV antigen stimulation. The receptors shown here come from a human donor in good health (CMV status not recorded). Some clones in this sample may be carry-over from other donors' samples.

This clonotype was recorded at least ten times. V gene TRBV6-5 combines with J gene TRBJ2-1, with 11 positions matching TRBD2. The J segment lost 1 base and the V segment lost 7 bases, leaving 12 bases of the junction unmatched. The CDR3 extends over 18 amino acids. Germline CDR1 reads MNHEY; CDR2 reads SVGAGI. CDR3 coding DNA: TGTGCCAGCACTCAAACTAGCGGGGGTCGCCCTTCCTACAATGAGCAGTTCTTC. Amino acid sequence: CASTQTSGGRPSYNEQFF.

The chain carries TRBV6-1 and TRBJ2-5, with D hard to call. The CDR3 covers 16 residues. The V end lost 2 bases, the J end lost 2 bases, and 15 bases lay between the germline ends. Germline V gives CDR1 MNHNS, CDR2 SASEGT. The CDR3: CASSESAEGNQETQYF. CDR3 sequence (DNA): TGTGCCAGCAGTGAATCTGCGGAAGGCAATCAAGAGACCCAGTACTTC.

The chain employs TRBV6-1 and TRBJ1-5; 12 bases align to TRBD1. Germline-derived CDR1 and CDR2 are MNHNS and SASEGT. The CDR3 has 14 residues. Germline trimming cut 4 bases from V and 6 bases from J; bases unmatched to any gene: 1. The CDR3 loop is CASSGDRGRQPQHF. The CDR3, as DNA: TGTGCCAGCAGTGGGGACAGGGGGCGTCAGCCCCAGCATTTT.

This clonotype appeared a few times. The chain employs TRBV7-9 and TRBJ2-1; 13 bases align to TRBD2. The CDR3 sequence is 18 residues long. Germline V gene sequence: CDR1 SEHNR, CDR2 FQNEAQ (reference sequence). V was pared by 3 bases and J by 0 bases, with 5 bases of the junction left unmatched. CDR3 coding DNA: TGTGCCAGCAGCTTTAGGACTAGCGGGGGTGTCTCCTACAATGAGCAGTTCTTC. Amino acids: CASSFRTSGGVSYNEQFF.

The chain recombines TRBV5-5 with TRBJ1-5; D possibly corresponds to TRBD1 (5 bases). The germline gives CDR1 SGHKS, CDR2 YYEKEE (reference sequence). This CDR3 comprises 15 residues. Deletions cut 0 bases from V and 6 bases from J, with 13 bases between. DNA for the CDR3: TGTGCCAGCAGCTTGGGTCCGGGGCGGTCTCAGCCCCAGCATTTT. Protein product: CASSLGPGRSQPQHF.

The sample holds a few counts of this clonotype. The rearrangement joins TRBV9 to TRBJ2-1, with 9 positions matching TRBD2. This CDR3 is 14 amino acids long. V shed 3 bases, J shed 6 bases, and the junction held 4 bases outside the gene matches. Germline-derived CDR1 and CDR2 are SGDLS and YYNGEE. The CDR3 here is CASSGGLAFNEQFF. As DNA, the CDR3 is TGTGCCAGCAGCGGGGGACTAGCCTTCAATGAGCAGTTCTTC.

This chain uses TRBV6-8 with TRBJ2-4; D unclear. Trimming took off 5 bases at V and 0 bases at J, with 20 bases between the two ends. Germline values: CDR1 MNHGY, CDR2 SAAAGT. The CDR3 consists of 18 residues. The CDR3 loop reads CASSPMVLYIPAKNIQYF. For the CDR3, the DNA is TGTGCCAGCAGTCCGATGGTCCTCTATATTCCAGCCAAAAACATTCAGTACTTC.

The gene calls are TRBV19 and TRBJ2-7, with TRBD1 as a possible D gene (5 bases). The CDR3 contains 12 residues. CDR1 is LNHDA, CDR2 SQIVND, per germline (reference sequence). V dropped 5 bases and J dropped 5 bases, with 10 bases sitting between them. CDR3 amino acids: CASSRQPDEQYF. The CDR3 DNA reads as TGTGCCAGTAGTCGACAGCCGGACGAGCAGTACTTC.

The V and J genes are TRBV7-8 and TRBJ1-4; D gene ambiguous. V was clipped by 1 base and J by 8 bases, with 14 bases between them. The CDR3 sequence is 15 residues long. Germline loops: CDR1 SGHVS, CDR2 FQNEAQ. CDR3 loop: CASSLGALRKEKLFF. In nucleotides, the CDR3 is TGTGCCAGCAGCTTAGGGGCATTACGGAAGGAAAAACTGTTTTTT.

This clonotype showed up many times. The chain couples TRBV7-9 to TRBJ2-7; possibly TRBD1 for D (6 bases). V was pared by 1 base and J by 6 bases, with 19 bases between. The CDR3 covers 16 residues. CDR1 is SEHNR and CDR2 is FQNEAQ in the germline V gene (reference sequence). The CDR3 sequence is CASSLVSGTPEGEQYF. In DNA form, the CDR3 reads TGTGCCAGCAGCTTAGTCTCCGGGACACCCGAGGGCGAGCAGTACTTC. Together with reference TRBV7-9 and TRBJ2-7, the CDR3 gives the full variable domain: DTGVSQNPRHKITKRGQNVTFRCDPISEHNRLYWYRQTLGQGPEFLTYFQNEAQLEKSRLLSDRFSAERPKGSFSTLEIQRTEQGDSAMYLCASSLVSGTPEGEQYFGPGTRLTVT.

The chain carries TRBV29-1 and TRBJ1-1, with D possibly TRBD1 on 5 matching bases. This CDR3 is built from 12 residues. V was clipped by 6 bases and J by 6 bases, with 14 bases between them. The V gene's germline CDR1 is SQVTM and CDR2 ANQGSEA. This CDR3 reads CSVSQGSSEAFF. The CDR3 nucleotides are TGCAGCGTCTCCCAGGGATCGTCTGAAGCTTTCTTT. The complete variable domain, with remaining parts taken from reference TRBV29-1 and TRBJ1-1, reads SAVISQKPSRDICQRGTSLTIQCQVDSQVTMMFWYRQQPGQSLTLIATANQGSEATYESGFVIDKFPISRPNLTFSTLTVSNMSPEDSSIYLCSVSQGSSEAFFGQGTRLTVV.

This clonotype has just one count. CDR3 sequence: CASTPHGNTEAFF. CDR3 sequence (DNA): TGTGCCAGCACCCCCCACGGGAACACTGAAGCTTTCTTT. The chain uses TRBV6-5 and TRBJ1-1; D gene uncertain. The CDR3 is 13 residues long. V was shortened by 7 bases and J by 1 base, with 10 bases between the two germline ends. In germline, CDR1 is MNHEY, CDR2 SVGAGI.

This chain joins TRBV12-3 or TRBV12-4 and TRBJ2-2, with 11 bases that match TRBD2. The CDR3 spans 17 residues. Trimming at V came to 6 bases and at J to 0 bases, leaving 6 bases not matched to a gene. CDR3 in DNA: TGTGCCAGCAGCATACTAGCGGGGGCCTCGAACACCGGGGAGCTGTTTTTT. Protein product: CASSILAGASNTGELFF.

This clonotype has a handful of counts. The chain has TRBV4-3 and TRBJ2-3; 7 bases line up with TRBD2. CDR3 length: 14 amino acids. Per germline, CDR1 LGHNA and CDR2 YSLEER. The V and J ends lost 2 bases and 4 bases, in that order; junction bases with no gene match: 3. Written as DNA, the CDR3 is TGCGCCAGCAGCCAAATCGGGGGGTCAGATACGCAGTATTTT. The encoded protein is CASSQIGGSDTQYF.

At least ten counts were recorded for this clonotype. In DNA form, the CDR3 reads TGTGCCAGCAGCTATGAAACTGGGGACCAGCGGAGAAGGACCCAGTACTTC. It encodes CASSYETGDQRRRTQYF. This chain joins TRBV5-6 and TRBJ2-5; the D call may be TRBD1 or TRBD2 (5 bases each). The CDR3 runs 17 residues. V was shortened by 3 bases and J by 7 bases, with 25 bases between the two germline ends. Looked up from germline, CDR1 is SGHDT and CDR2 is YYEEEE.

The chain combines TRBV10-3 with TRBJ1-2, with TRBD1 identical over 7 bases. There are 17 residues in the CDR3. The germline V gene has CDR1 ENHRY and CDR2 SYGVKD. The ends lost 4 bases at V and 1 base at J; junction bases unmatched: 12. Here the CDR3 reads CAISAPNRDSHNYGYTF. CDR3 sequence (DNA): TGTGCCATCAGTGCCCCGAACCGGGACAGCCATAACTATGGCTACACCTTC.

This clonotype was counted between two and nine times. For the CDR3, the DNA is TGTGCCAGCAGTTACTCGAAGTCCCGGGGTAACTACGAGCAGTACTTC. Its protein is CASSYSKSRGNYEQYF. The chain couples TRBV6-5 to TRBJ2-7; a weak D match, TRBD2 (5 bases). The CDR3 spans 16 residues. Looked up from germline, CDR1 is MNHEY and CDR2 is SVGAGI. Trimming stripped 0 bases from V and 3 bases from J, with 15 bases between.

V usage is TRBV6-2 or TRBV6-3 and J usage is TRBJ1-1; D remains ambiguous. V dropped 2 bases and J dropped 4 bases, with 8 bases sitting between them. The V gene's germline CDR1 is MNHEY and CDR2 SVGEGT. CDR3 length equals 13 residues. The CDR3 DNA reads TGTGCCAGCAGTTACCGTCTGGGCACTGAAGCTTTCTTT. This translates into CASSYRLGTEAFF.

This sequence joins TRBV12-5 and TRBJ2-3, with 8 bases matching TRBD2. The ends lost 0 bases at V and 6 bases at J; junction bases unmatched: 11. The germline V gene has CDR1 LGHNT and CDR2 FRNRAP. The CDR3 spans 17 residues. This CDR3 is CASGLVPGTSRTDTQYF. The DNA of the CDR3 is TGTGCTAGTGGTTTGGTACCCGGGACTAGTAGGACGGATACGCAGTATTTT. Complete variable domain (other parts from reference TRBV12-5 and TRBJ2-3): DARVTQTPRHKVTEMGQEVTMRCQPILGHNTVFWYRQTMMQGLELLAYFRNRAPLDDSGMPKDRFSAEMPDATLATLKIQPSEPRDSAVYFCASGLVPGTSRTDTQYFGPGTRLTVL.

The table lists this clonotype with a few counts. This chain joins TRBV15 and TRBJ2-3; 9 bases are shared with TRBD2. The germline V gene encodes CDR1 LNHNV and CDR2 YYDKDF (reference sequence). Trimming cost V 4 bases and J 6 bases; bases outside gene matches: 11. CDR3 length equals 16 residues. DNA for the CDR3: TGTGCCACCAGCACCTGGGCTAGCGGGGACGTGGATACGCAGTATTTT. It is translated as CATSTWASGDVDTQYF.

This clonotype turned up a few times. This rearrangement joins TRBV4-1 to TRBJ1-1; tentative D call: TRBD1 (6 bases). CDR3 size: 15 residues. Germline CDR1 reads MGHRA; CDR2 reads YSYEKL. The V end lost 0 bases, the J end lost 4 bases, and 12 bases lay between the germline ends. The CDR3 nucleotides read TGCGCCAGCAGCCAAGATGGGGGGCGAGGCACTGAAGCTTTCTTT. Protein product: CASSQDGGRGTEAFF.

The table lists this clonotype with many counts. This chain uses TRBV7-8 with TRBJ2-7; 8 bases map to TRBD1. Germline V gives CDR1 SGHVS, CDR2 FQNEAQ. V was pared by 1 base and J by 2 bases, with 7 bases of the junction left unmatched. The CDR3 length is 16 residues. Here the CDR3 reads CASSLGTGFTAYEQYV. CDR3 nucleotide sequence: TGTGCCAGCAGCTTAGGGACAGGGTTTACAGCCTACGAGCAGTACGTC.

This chain joins TRBV12-3 or TRBV12-4 and TRBJ1-4, with D possibly matching TRBD1 (5 bases). The CDR3 has 14 residues. V was trimmed by 1 base and J by 7 bases, leaving 10 bases between them. CDR3 sequence: CASSLEGFAEKLFF. The CDR3 DNA is TGTGCCAGCAGTTTAGAGGGGTTTGCTGAAAAACTGTTTTTT.

This clonotype was observed a handful of times. The chain links TRBV7-9 to TRBJ2-7; D remains ambiguous. The CDR3 length is 18 residues. The V end lost 7 bases, the J end lost 4 bases, and 29 bases lay between the germline ends. The germline V gene encodes CDR1 SEHNR and CDR2 FQNEAQ (reference sequence). The CDR3 loop is CASNRTRGRISAPYEQYV. CDR3 in DNA: TGTGCCAGCAATCGTACCCGCGGACGTATTTCGGCCCCTTACGAGCAGTACGTC.